This T cell receptor beta chain was captured in a study of Graves' ophthalmopathy and Graves' hyperthyroidism. Study details: Samples of peripheral blood were obtained at initial diagnosis, prior to treatment of any kind.

This clonotype was seen once. Antigen: not known. Trimming took 5 bases from V and 3 from J, leaving 14 bases between them. Looked up from germline, CDR1 is MDHEN and CDR2 is SYDVKM. The CDR3 contains 14 residues. Study-level findings and limits: As the model predicted ophthalmopathy progression, it achieved a sensitivity of about 71% and a specificity of 72.22%.

TCR beta CDR3 amplification used RNA transcripts. First-round RT-PCR employed HTBI primers, with a second-round multiplex PCR after it. TCRdb re-called the multiplex PCR reads through MiXCR, storing one row per CDR3 protein. In the table there are 500,000 to 700,000 distinct CDR3 sequences, about 24% of which are singletons. Orbital computed tomography, together with clinical symptoms, serum thyroxine, TRAb and thyroid ultrasound, was used for diagnosis. The chain carries TRBV28 and TRBJ2-7; D is uncertain. This sequence originates from a woman between 18 and 29 years old with stable Graves' hyperthyroidism. Some clones in this sample may be carry-over from other donors' samples. The sample comprised peripheral blood. In DNA form, the CDR3 reads TGTGCCAGCAGTCTCGCTTACCGGGTCTACGAGCAGTACTTC. Translating it yields CASSLAYRVYEQYF.